This T cell receptor (beta chain) originates from a study of cytomegalovirus exposure and HLA in healthy donors. Whole-study context: A prior analysis found 117 million unique TCR beta sequences from approximately 200 million T cells.

Primers for the PCR totalled 60 Vbeta and 13 Jbeta. TCRdb's copy holds only in-frame clones and misses some; the assay was immunoSEQ multiplex PCR. The data hold roughly 150,000 clones, with about four fifths observed a single time. The CDR3 is 18 residues long. With V trimmed by 4 bases and J by 4 bases, 13 bases remained unmatched. Per germline, CDR1 SGHRS and CDR2 YFSETQ. The sequence derives from a man younger than 45 in good health. Material for sequencing was PBMCs. The genes are TRBV5-1 and TRBJ2-2; 10 bases map to TRBD2. The CDR3 DNA sequence: TGCGCCAGCAGCCCACGAGCGGGAGGGCCCTCGGGCACCGGGGAGCTGTTTTTT. This codes for CASSPRAGGPSGTGELFF.